The source of this T cell receptor (beta chain) is a study of T cell responses to AZD1222 COVID-19 vaccine. Analyses pooled second doses at about 4 or about 12 weeks. This clone has only one observation. The antigen is not known. Study-wide results and caveats: Researchers took repertoire samples only after the peak T cell response had come. Clonal diversity was possibly underestimated, and white British individuals and females predominated among donors. In the spike-specific TCR repertoire, nearly half reportedly target unmutated variant regions.

The V end lost 10 bases, the J end lost 0 bases, and 12 bases lay between the germline ends. Looked up from germline, CDR1 is SGHTA and CDR2 is FQGTGA. This CDR3 spans 14 amino acids. Using immunoSEQ multiplex PCR, the repertoire was profiled, and TCRdb retains in-frame clones only, with some absent. This repertoire shows about 180,000 clones, around 90% found once; its top ten account for less than 2.5%. The sequence was collected from an adult who received the AZD1222 COVID-19 vaccine. Here the sequenced sample was peripheral blood, taken 28 days after the second AZD1222 dose. The chain couples TRBV7-3 to TRBJ2-2; the D gene is possibly TRBD2 (5 bases). Written as DNA, the CDR3 is TGTGCCACCCGTCCCGGGGCGAACACCGGGGAGCTGTTTTTT. As protein: CATRPGANTGELFF.